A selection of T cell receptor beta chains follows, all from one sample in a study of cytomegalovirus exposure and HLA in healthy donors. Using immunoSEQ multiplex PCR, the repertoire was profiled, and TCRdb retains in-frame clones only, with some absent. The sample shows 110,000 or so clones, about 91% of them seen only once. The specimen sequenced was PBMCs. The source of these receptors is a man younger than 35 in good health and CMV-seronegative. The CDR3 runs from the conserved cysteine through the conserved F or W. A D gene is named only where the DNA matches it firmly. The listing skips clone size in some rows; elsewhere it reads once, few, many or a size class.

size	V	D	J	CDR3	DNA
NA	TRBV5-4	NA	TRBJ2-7	CASSDGTRNEQYF	TGTGCCAGCAGCGACGGGACTCGAAACGAGCAGTACTTC
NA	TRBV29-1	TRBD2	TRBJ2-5	CSGGGVSETQYF	TGCAGCGGTGGGGGGGTATCAGAGACCCAGTACTTC
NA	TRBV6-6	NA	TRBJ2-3	CASSTRTADTQYF	TGTGCCAGCAGTACAAGGACAGCAGATACGCAGTATTTT
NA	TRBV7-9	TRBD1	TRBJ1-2	CASSLGPNPGQGADYGYTF	TGTGCCAGCAGCTTAGGTCCGAATCCGGGACAGGGGGCGGACTATGGCTACACCTTC
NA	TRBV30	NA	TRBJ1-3	CAWRYSGLGTIYF	TGTGCCTGGAGGTATTCGGGACTCGGCACCATATATTTT
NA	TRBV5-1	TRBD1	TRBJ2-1	CASSRQGWHEQFF	TGCGCCAGCAGCCGACAGGGTTGGCATGAGCAGTTCTTC
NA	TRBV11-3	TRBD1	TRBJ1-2	CASSQGQYPGGYTF	TGTGCCAGCAGCCAGGGACAGTACCCTGGCGGCTACACCTTC
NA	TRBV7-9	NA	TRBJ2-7	CASSLGGDSYEQYF	TGTGCCAGCAGCTTAGGGGGGGACTCCTACGAGCAGTACTTC
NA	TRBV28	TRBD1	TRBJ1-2	CASSKQGANYGYTF	TGTGCCAGCAGTAAACAGGGGGCTAACTATGGCTACACCTTC
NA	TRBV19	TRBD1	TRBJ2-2	CASSMRGRNTGELFF	TGTGCCAGTAGTATGAGGGGGCGCAACACCGGGGAGCTGTTTTTT
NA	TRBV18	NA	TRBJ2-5	CASSPPYDTSQETQYF	TGTGCCAGCTCACCACCTTACGACACATCCCAAGAGACCCAGTACTTC
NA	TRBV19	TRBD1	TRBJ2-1	CASSMSERGPYNEQFF	TGTGCCAGTAGTATGTCCGAAAGGGGGCCCTACAATGAGCAGTTCTTC
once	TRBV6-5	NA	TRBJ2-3	CASGTPMGDTQYF	TGTGCCAGTGGGACACCAATGGGAGATACGCAGTATTTT
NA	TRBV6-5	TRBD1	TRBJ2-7	CASRPGTGGYEQYF	TGTGCCAGCAGACCCGGGACAGGGGGCTACGAGCAGTACTTC
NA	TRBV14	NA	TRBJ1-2	CASSQESLDLYGYTF	TGTGCCAGCAGCCAAGAGAGTCTAGACCTCTATGGCTACACCTTC
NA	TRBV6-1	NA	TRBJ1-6	CASRASFDSPLHF	TGTGCCAGCAGAGCGTCGTTCGACTCACCCCTCCACTTT
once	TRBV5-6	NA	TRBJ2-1	CASSWRGLTLGNEQFF	TGTGCCAGCAGCTGGCGGGGTTTGACTTTGGGCAATGAGCAGTTCTTC
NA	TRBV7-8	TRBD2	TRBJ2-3	CAGNPAGGTDTQYF	TGTGCCGGTAACCCAGCGGGAGGTACAGATACGCAGTATTTT
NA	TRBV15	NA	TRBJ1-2	CATSVRRNDGYTF	TGTGCCACCAGCGTACGGAGGAACGATGGCTACACCTTC
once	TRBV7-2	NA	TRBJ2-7	CASSHTPHEQYF	TGTGCCAGCAGCCACACCCCCCACGAGCAGTACTTC
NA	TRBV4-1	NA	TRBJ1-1	CASSQDIGGRVNTEAFF	TGCGCCAGCAGCCAAGATATCGGGGGGCGCGTGAACACTGAAGCTTTCTTT
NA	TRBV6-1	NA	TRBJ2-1	CASSGGHPRAFF	TGTGCCAGCAGTGGGGGACACCCTAGGGCGTTCTTC
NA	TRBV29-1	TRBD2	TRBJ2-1	CSVESGTSVYNEQFF	TGCAGCGTTGAATCCGGGACTAGCGTATACAATGAGCAGTTCTTC
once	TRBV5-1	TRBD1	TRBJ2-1	CASSLGTGGHEQFF	TGCGCCAGCAGCTTGGGGACAGGGGGTCATGAGCAGTTCTTC
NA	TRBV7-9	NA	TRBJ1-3	CASSPTFYSGNTIYF	TGTGCCAGCAGCCCAACCTTCTACTCTGGAAACACCATATATTTT
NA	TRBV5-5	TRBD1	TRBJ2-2	CASSRGQVHSGELFF	TGTGCCAGCAGCAGGGGACAGGTACATTCGGGGGAGCTGTTTTTT
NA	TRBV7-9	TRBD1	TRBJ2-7	CASSLAMGDRYGQYF	TGTGCCAGCAGCTTAGCGATGGGGGACAGGTACGGGCAGTACTTC
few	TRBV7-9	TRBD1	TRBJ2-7	CASSLSQGARNEQYF	TGTGCCAGCAGCTTATCACAGGGGGCGCGTAACGAGCAGTACTTC
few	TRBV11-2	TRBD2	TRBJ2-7	CASRTLTSGPYEQYF	TGTGCCAGCAGGACGCTGACTAGCGGCCCTTACGAGCAGTACTTC
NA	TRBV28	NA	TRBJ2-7	CASSLTGYRTYEQYF	TGTGCCAGCAGTTTAACAGGGTATCGTACTTACGAGCAGTACTTC
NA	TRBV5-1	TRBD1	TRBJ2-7	CASSLQPGQGAYEQYF	TGCGCCAGCAGCCTGCAGCCGGGACAGGGGGCCTACGAGCAGTACTTC